Sequencing of this TCR beta chain was carried out in a study of blood T cell repertoires in COVID-19. Authors' data handling: Estimation of nucleated cell counts relied on the amplification of reference gene primers. Some clones are missing from TCRdb's copy, which holds only in-frame ones; the method was immunoSEQ multiplex PCR. D and trimming were read from the DNA, whereas the V and J calls and clone size are those reported in that table. Among about 250,000 clones listed, around four fifths were seen once. There are a few counts of this clone. The sequencing input was peripheral blood. The clonotype originates from a man between 40 and 49 years old with acute or convalescent COVID-19.

Written as DNA, the CDR3 is TGTGCCTGGAGCAAGACTGAATCACCCCTCCACTTT. Its translation is CAWSKTESPLHF. The chain links TRBV30 to TRBJ1-6, with D unclear. Germline CDR1 GTSNPN, CDR2 SVGIG (reference sequence). V was cut by 3 bases and J by 10 bases, with 10 bases left in between. The CDR3 sequence is 12 residues long.